Reported below is one T cell receptor (beta chain). Its target is unknown. This record comes from a study of identical twins. Study-wide findings and caveats: The study based its conclusions on cross-sectional statistical analysis and did not follow the same donors.

This CDR3 spans 15 amino acids. CDR1 and CDR2 from the germline V gene are DFQATT and SNEGSKA (reference sequence). V was cut by 1 base and J by 2 bases, with 14 bases left in between. Every one of the donors was a healthy Caucasian. TCRdb reprocessed the 5' RACE reads with MiXCR, giving one entry per CDR3 protein. This table holds under 1 million distinct CDR3 sequences, about 12% found once. The same sample was also used in a study of yellow fever vaccine responses in identical twins.

The clonotype was recovered from a woman aged 18 to 35 in good health. The V gene is TRBV20-1, the J gene TRBJ2-5; D is unclear. Sample: PBMCs. The CDR3 region has the DNA TGCAGTGCTAGAGGTGCCTCTAGGTTGCAAGAGACCCAGTACTTC. This encodes CSARGASRLQETQYF.